This TCR beta chain is drawn from a study of spatial heterogeneity in lung cancer. Overall study: The donors, 60 to 80 patients with untreated early-stage non-small cell lung cancer, provided the samples. Fewer alpha-chain than beta-chain sequences were consistently detected. PBMC collected at follow-up were sequenced when available, a median of about two years after resection. Mean representation of each unique TCR and UMI combination in the raw reads exceeded 8.5 occurrences.

The time point: blood at routine non-recurrence follow-up after resection. From tumor, nontumor lung or frozen PBMC, whole RNA was taken unsorted for sequencing. This CDR3 has 13 residues. Germline V gene sequence: CDR1 MDHEN, CDR2 SYDVKM. V dropped 6 bases and J dropped 1 base, with 7 bases sitting between them. Each CDR3 protein gets one entry after TCRdb re-called the 5' RACE reads with MiXCR. The table lists about 47,000 distinct CDR3 sequences, about 7.4% of them singletons. This specimen consisted of PBMCs, obtained at follow-up. The receptor comes from a female donor with early-stage non-small cell lung cancer. The chain has TRBV28 and TRBJ2-1, with D unresolved. The CDR3 spells CASSYKSYNEQFF. The CDR3 DNA reads as TGTGCCAGCAGCTACAAATCCTACAATGAGCAGTTCTTC.